The following is a T cell receptor (beta chain) sequence with its context. Its matching antigen is unknown. Per germline, CDR1 SQVTM and CDR2 ANQGSEA. V lost 8 bases to trimming and J lost 8 bases, with 16 bases between them. The CDR3 spans 12 residues. This entry comes from a study of early T cells in non-severe SARS-CoV-2 infection. In the study overall: From unsorted whole blood, bulk RNA was sequenced, and the chains remained unpaired.

The study's findings and limits: Private and CD4 specificities were missed by VDJdb matching, which favored anti-spike CD8 responses.

Individual cDNA molecules were tagged with unique molecular identifiers. TCRdb reprocessed the 5' RACE reads with MiXCR, giving one entry per CDR3 protein. The table lists tens of thousands of distinct CDR3 sequences, about 15% of them singletons. The rearrangement links TRBV29-1 to TRBJ2-1; D possibly corresponds to TRBD2 (6 bases). The sequencing sample was made of whole blood. This sequence was found in an adult who was a healthcare worker with PCR-confirmed SARS-CoV-2 infection or an uninfected control (not recorded which). The DNA for the CDR3 is TGCAGCCGTCCTCGGGAGATGGATGAGCAGTTCTTC. It specifies CSRPREMDEQFF.